Below are 3 T cell receptor beta chains sequenced from a single sample in a study of T cell responses to AZD1222 COVID-19 vaccine listed by TCRdb under 2021. This sample's time point label indicates: baseline before first vaccination. Libraries came from the immunoSEQ multiplex PCR assay. This is the immuneACCESS table as TCRdb keeps it, with only in-frame sequences that have V and J called. A part of the clones is gone; compared with another copy, unresolved V genes explain less than half, and the rest is unexplained. For this sample there are over 100,000 clones; 85% to 95% appear just once. The leading ten clones occupy 1.5% to 2% of the sample. This material consisted of peripheral blood, taken on day 0 of AZD1222 vaccination. These receptors were obtained from an adult in good health.

The chain combines TRBV12-5 with TRBJ1-1; D is possibly TRBD1 (5 bases). Between the trimmed V and J ends, which lost 3 bases and 6 bases, there was a span of 14 bases. Looked up from germline, CDR1 is LGHNT and CDR2 is FRNRAP. This CDR3 spans 14 amino acids. This CDR3 reads CASGLYPTVPEAFF. For the CDR3, the DNA is TGTGCTAGTGGTTTATACCCGACAGTGCCTGAAGCTTTCTTT.

This chain joins TRBV4-2 and TRBJ1-2; D call uncertain. The V gene's germline CDR1 is LGHNA and CDR2 YNFKEQ. The CDR3 has 14 residues. V was trimmed by 3 bases and J by 6 bases, leaving 14 bases between them. Here the CDR3 reads CASSHDDGQDGYTF. The CDR3 nucleotides read TGTGCCAGCAGCCATGACGATGGGCAGGATGGCTACACCTTC.

The chain is built from TRBV13 and TRBJ2-5, with D unclear. With 1 base removed from V and 4 bases from J, the gap between germline ends came to 16 bases. CDR1 is PRHDT, CDR2 FYEKMQ, per germline (reference sequence). CDR3 length: 16 amino acids. The CDR3 sequence: CASSLEPGRLGETQYF. The CDR3 nucleotides read TGTGCCAGCAGCTTAGAGCCGGGCAGGTTGGGAGAGACCCAGTACTTC.